These T cell receptor beta chains were read from a single sample in a study of cytomegalovirus exposure and HLA in healthy donors. Sequenced by immunoSEQ multiplex PCR; TCRdb stores in-frame clones only, minus some. Among under 130,000 clones listed, about 80% were seen once. Specimen: PBMCs. The receptors stem from a woman aged 40 to 50 in good health and CMV-seronegative. Both conserved end residues are part of each CDR3. The order of the fields is clone size, D gene, J gene, V gene, CDR3 DNA, CDR3 protein. D genes are given only for firm matches. Some rows have no size entry. The others give once, few or many, or a class for an expanded clone.

NA,NA,TRBJ2-7,TRBV7-9,TGTGCCAGCAGCCGTGACAGCAACGAGCAGTACTTC,CASSRDSNEQYF
NA,NA,TRBJ1-1,TRBV4-3,TGCGCCAGCAGCCAAGTGCCAGGTCCTGAAGCTTTCTTT,CASSQVPGPEAFF
NA,NA,TRBJ2-1,TRBV27,TGTGCCAGCAGTTTAGAGGGAAGATACAATGAGCAGTTCTTC,CASSLEGRYNEQFF
NA,NA,TRBJ2-5,TRBV19,TGTGCCAGTAGTATATCAAGGCTAGCTGAGGAGACCCAGTACTTC,CASSISRLAEETQYF
NA,NA,TRBJ1-2,TRBV5-5,TGTGCCAGCAGCGGGGGCTGGGGAGACTATGGCTACACCTTC,CASSGGWGDYGYTF
few,TRBD2,TRBJ2-1,TRBV7-2,TGTGCCAGCAGCTCTAGCGGGAGAATTGATTATGAGCAGTTCTTC,CASSSSGRIDYEQFF
NA,TRBD1,TRBJ1-2,TRBV6-5,TGTGCCAGCAGTCACAGGGGTCTTTATGGCTACACCTTC,CASSHRGLYGYTF
NA,TRBD1,TRBJ2-6,TRBV29-1,TGCAGCATTTATCGACCGGGACAGGGATCCGGGGCCAACGTCCTGACTTTC,CSIYRPGQGSGANVLTF
NA,NA,TRBJ1-5,TRBV2,TGTGCCAGCAGTGTCTCCGCCTACCCCCAGCATTTT,CASSVSAYPQHF
NA,NA,TRBJ2-1,TRBV9,TGTGCCAGCAGCCCCAGGGGGGAGCGGCCCTTATACAATGAGCAGTTCTTC,CASSPRGERPLYNEQFF
NA,NA,TRBJ2-3,TRBV6-5,TGTGCCAGCAGGGTCAGCGGGCCGGGCACAGATACGCAGTATTTT,CASRVSGPGTDTQYF
NA,TRBD2,TRBJ2-7,TRBV7-9,TGTGCCAGCAGCTCCGGGACTAGCGGGAGGACCCTGCCCTACGAGCAGTACTTC,CASSSGTSGRTLPYEQYF
NA,NA,TRBJ1-1,TRBV6-5,TGTGCCAGCAGTTACTCCCGCCTCGGGGGCACTGAAGCTTTCTTT,CASSYSRLGGTEAFF
NA,TRBD1,TRBJ2-2,TRBV19,TGTGCCAGTACAAAGGACAGGTTAAACACCGGGGAGCTGTTTTTT,CASTKDRLNTGELFF
once,NA,TRBJ2-1,TRBV6-5,TGTGCCAGCAGTTACCGGGACTCCTACTACAATGAGCAGTTCTTC,CASSYRDSYYNEQFF
NA,NA,TRBJ2-2,TRBV18,TGTGCCAGCTCACCGGAAGGGAGGAGCCCCGGGGAGCTGTTTTTT,CASSPEGRSPGELFF
NA,TRBD1,TRBJ2-7,TRBV28,TGTGCCAGCAGTTTCCGGGACAGGGGGTTTCCCTCCTACGAGCAGTACTTC,CASSFRDRGFPSYEQYF
NA,TRBD1,TRBJ1-1,TRBV11-2,TGTGCCAGCACCCAGGGGGGCACTGAAGCTTTCTTT,CASTQGGTEAFF
NA,NA,TRBJ2-3,TRBV6-5,TGTGCCAGCAGCAAACTTAATACGCAGTATTTT,CASSKLNTQYF
once,TRBD1,TRBJ1-1,TRBV5-1,TGCGCCAGCAGCCCTGACAGGGGAGGCACTGAAGCTTTCTTT,CASSPDRGGTEAFF
once,TRBD1,TRBJ1-2,TRBV2,TGTGCCAGCAGTCCGGACAGGTTCGGTAGCCACACCTTC,CASSPDRFGSHTF
NA,NA,TRBJ2-5,TRBV25-1,TGTGCCAGCAGTGAATTCGCGGAGGAGGATACGGAGACCCAGTACTTC,CASSEFAEEDTETQYF
NA,NA,TRBJ2-1,TRBV20-1,TGCAGCGTACTAGCCTACAATGAGCAGTTCTTC,CSVLAYNEQFF
NA,TRBD1,TRBJ2-3,TRBV14,TGTGCCAGCAGCCATCGCCGGGACAGGGGAATTGCAGATACGCAGTATTTT,CASSHRRDRGIADTQYF
NA,NA,TRBJ1-3,TRBV18,TGTGCCAGCTCACCAATGCCCAGCTCTGGAAACACCATATATTTT,CASSPMPSSGNTIYF
NA,TRBD1,TRBJ1-4,TRBV7-9,TGTGCCAGCAGCGAAACAGGGGCTAATGAAAAACTGTTTTTT,CASSETGANEKLFF
NA,TRBD1,TRBJ1-2,TRBV5-1,TGCGCCAGCAGCTTGGCGACAGGGCGATCGTTTTGGGATGGCTACACCTTC,CASSLATGRSFWDGYTF
NA,NA,TRBJ2-1,TRBV2,TGTGCCAGCAAAATAAGCGGTTCCTACAATGAGCAGTTCTTC,CASKISGSYNEQFF
NA,NA,TRBJ2-2,TRBV27,TGTGCCAGCTCAAAAAGGGGGGGGGCCGCGAACACCGGGGAGCTGTTTTTT,CASSKRGGAANTGELFF
once,TRBD1,TRBJ2-3,TRBV5-4,TGTGCCAGCAGCTCTCGACGGGACAGGGGACCAGATACGCAGTATTTT,CASSSRRDRGPDTQYF
NA,NA,TRBJ1-1,TRBV5-6,TGTGCCAGCAGTAGGGGAGGGGGAAGCACTGAAGCTTTCTTT,CASSRGGGSTEAFF
NA,TRBD1,TRBJ1-2,TRBV19,TGTGCCAGTAGTAGCTGGGGACAGGGGGCCGACTATGGCTACACCTTC,CASSSWGQGADYGYTF
NA,NA,TRBJ1-5,TRBV28,TGTGCCAGCACGAGGGCTGGGGAAATTCGCAATCAGCCCCAGCATTTT,CASTRAGEIRNQPQHF
NA,TRBD1,TRBJ1-5,TRBV5-1,TGCGCCAGCAGCTTGGGTTCGACAGGGAATCAGCCCCAGCATTTT,CASSLGSTGNQPQHF
NA,NA,TRBJ2-2,TRBV29-1,TGCAGCGTGGGTCCGGAGTACGCCGGGGAGCTGTTTTTT,CSVGPEYAGELFF
NA,NA,TRBJ2-5,TRBV7-2,TGTGCCAGCAGCTTACAAGTAGCGCCTGCTGAGACCCAGTACTTC,CASSLQVAPAETQYF
NA,TRBD1,TRBJ1-1,TRBV9,TGTGCCAGCAGCGTGGAGGACAGGGCGCAGGCTTTCTTT,CASSVEDRAQAFF
NA,TRBD2,TRBJ2-5,TRBV5-1,TGCGCCAGCAGCCAGAGCGGGAGGGGGGGAGAGACCCAGTACTTC,CASSQSGRGGETQYF
NA,NA,TRBJ2-1,TRBV5-1,TGCGCCAGCAGTTTGTCAGCGGGTGCCTACAATGAGCAGTTCTTC,CASSLSAGAYNEQFF
NA,NA,TRBJ1-1,TRBV18,TGTGCCAGCTCACTTAAACAGGGATGGGCTTTCTTT,CASSLKQGWAFF
NA,TRBD1,TRBJ2-2,TRBV6-4,TGTGCCAGCAGCAAGACAGGGACCGGGGAGCTGTTTTTT,CASSKTGTGELFF
few,NA,TRBJ2-3,TRBV29-1,TGCAGCGTTGCATTCAGGAACGCAGATACGCAGTATTTT,CSVAFRNADTQYF
NA,NA,TRBJ1-1,TRBV23-1,TGCGCCAGCAGCCCCTCCATGAGAGGAGAAGCTTTCTTT,CASSPSMRGEAFF
NA,NA,TRBJ1-3,TRBV4-3,TGCGCCAGCAGCCAAGACCTTTTAGTCCACACCATATATTTT,CASSQDLLVHTIYF
NA,NA,TRBJ1-5,TRBV2,TGTGCCAGCAGTGAAACAGGGTATCAGCCCCAGCATTTT,CASSETGYQPQHF
NA,NA,TRBJ2-1,TRBV28,TGTGCCAGCAGTTTATATCTAGAGCAGTTCTTC,CASSLYLEQFF
NA,NA,TRBJ2-7,TRBV29-1,TGCAGCACCGCCTCGGGGAGGGGGGGGCTCGAGCAGTACTTC,CSTASGRGGLEQYF
NA,TRBD2,TRBJ2-5,TRBV11-2,TGTGCCAGCAGCTCCTCTAGCGGCCTAGAGACCCAGTACTTC,CASSSSSGLETQYF